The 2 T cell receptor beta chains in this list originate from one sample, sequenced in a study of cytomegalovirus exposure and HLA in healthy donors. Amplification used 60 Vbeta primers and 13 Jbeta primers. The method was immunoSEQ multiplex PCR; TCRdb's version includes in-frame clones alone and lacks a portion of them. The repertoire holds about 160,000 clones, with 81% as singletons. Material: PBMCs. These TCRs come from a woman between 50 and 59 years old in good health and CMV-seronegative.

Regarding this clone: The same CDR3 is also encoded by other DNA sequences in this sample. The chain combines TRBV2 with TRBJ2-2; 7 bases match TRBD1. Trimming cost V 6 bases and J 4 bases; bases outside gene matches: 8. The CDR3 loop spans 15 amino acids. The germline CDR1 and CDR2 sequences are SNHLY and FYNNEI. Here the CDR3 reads CASSENRGVTGELFF. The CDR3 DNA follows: TGTGCCAGCAGCGAGAACAGGGGAGTCACCGGGGAGCTGTTTTTT.

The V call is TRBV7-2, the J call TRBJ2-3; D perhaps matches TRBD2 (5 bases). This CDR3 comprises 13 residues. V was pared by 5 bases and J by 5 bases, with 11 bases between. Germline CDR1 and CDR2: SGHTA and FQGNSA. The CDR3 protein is CASSLVGVDTQYF. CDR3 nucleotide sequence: TGTGCCAGCAGCCTCGTCGGGGTAGATACGCAGTATTTT.